Below are 23 T cell receptor beta chains sequenced from a single sample in a study of T cell repertoires in cytomegalovirus infection. These receptors' targets are unknown. TCRdb recomputed calls from the reads with MiXCR, one row per CDR3 protein. The sample contains just under 500,000 distinct CDR3 sequences, roughly 34% of which appear only once. This specimen consisted of cultured PBMCs, obtained from culture after CMV antigen stimulation. The receptors originated from a human donor in good health (CMV status not recorded). Some clones in this sample may be carry-over from other donors' samples.

The sample holds a few counts of this clonotype. This CDR3 is CASSATEYSNQPQHF. CDR3 coding DNA: TGTGCCAGCAGTGCGACAGAATATAGCAATCAGCCCCAGCATTTT. The genes are TRBV28 and TRBJ1-5, with TRBD1 as a possible D gene (5 bases). The CDR3 consists of 15 residues. From germline, CDR1 is MDHEN and CDR2 SYDVKM. Trimming removed 5 bases from V and 0 bases from J, with 11 bases in between.

V is TRBV25-1 and J is TRBJ2-5; tentatively, D is TRBD1 (5 bases). The CDR3 loop spans 15 amino acids. V lost 2 bases and J 5 bases, leaving 15 bases between the germline ends. Germline V gene sequence: CDR1 MGHDK, CDR2 SYGVNS. CDR3 loop: CASSEPGLVRETQYF. The CDR3 nucleotides read TGTGCCAGCAGTGAACCAGGGTTGGTAAGGGAGACCCAGTACTTC. Together with reference TRBV25-1 and TRBJ2-5, the CDR3 gives the full variable domain: EADIYQTPRYLVIGTGKKITLECSQTMGHDKMYWYQQDPGMELHLIHYSYGVNSTEKGDLSSESTVSRIRTEHFPLTLESARPSHTSQYLCASSEPGLVRETQYFGPGTRLLVL.

In its sample, this clonotype was seen a few times. J is TRBJ1-1 and V is TRBV7-6, with D perhaps TRBD1 (6 bases). This CDR3 is built from 16 residues. In germline, CDR1 is SGHVS, CDR2 FNYEAQ. Trimming took 5 bases from V and 4 from J, leaving 20 bases between them. CDR3 residues: CASSPARWGAGTEAFF. As DNA, the CDR3 is TGTGCCAGCAGCCCAGCGCGGTGGGGGGCCGGCACTGAAGCTTTCTTT.

This clonotype has more than one count but fewer than ten. This chain connects TRBV7-2 to TRBJ1-5, with D tentatively TRBD1 (6 bases). Germline values: CDR1 SGHTA, CDR2 FQGNSA. This CDR3 has 14 amino acids. V lost 3 bases to trimming and J lost 7 bases, with 13 bases between them. CDR3 nucleotides: TGTGCCAGCAGCTTTACAGGGTTGGACCAGCCCCAGCATTTT. Translating gives CASSFTGLDQPQHF.

V usage is TRBV12-3 or TRBV12-4 and J usage is TRBJ2-7; unclear D gene. There are 12 residues in the CDR3. V lost 5 bases and J lost 6, with 11 bases in between. CDR3 residues: CASSRALFEQYF. CDR3 nucleotides: TGTGCCAGCAGTAGGGCCCTCTTCGAGCAGTACTTC.

This clonotype was detected many times. The chain combines TRBV7-8 with TRBJ2-2; the match to TRBD2 covers 10 bases. This CDR3 comprises 17 residues. Germline V gene lookup returns CDR1 SGHVS and CDR2 FQNEAQ. The junction had 13 bases not matched to a gene; V was cut back by 5 bases and J by 7 bases. In DNA, the CDR3 is TGTGCCAGCAGCCCAGAGCCTAGCGGGAGCATAGGCGGGGAGCTGTTTTTT. Amino acids: CASSPEPSGSIGGELFF.

CDR3 sequence reads: CASSQSLTPGGYTF. The CDR3 region has the DNA TGTGCCAGCAGCCAGTCCTTGACCCCGGGTGGCTACACCTTC. V is TRBV3-1 and J is TRBJ1-2; D unresolved. Trimming left V 3 bases short and J 7 bases short, with 15 bases between. Germline values: CDR1 LGHDT, CDR2 YNNKEL (reference sequence). CDR3 length: 14 amino acids.

The chain couples TRBV12-3 or TRBV12-4 to TRBJ2-3; D might be TRBD1 or TRBD2, each matching 5 bases. The V end was cut by 3 bases, the J end by 0 bases, with 10 bases between. The CDR3 contains 15 residues. CDR3 DNA sequence: TGTGCCAGCAGTTTTGGGGACCCTAGCACAGATACGCAGTATTTT. Its translation: CASSFGDPSTDTQYF.

The sample holds a few counts of this clonotype. This chain's CDR3 is CASTLDPSNEQFF. CDR3 sequence (DNA): TGTGCCAGTACCTTGGACCCAAGCAATGAGCAGTTCTTC. The chain joins TRBV6-2 or TRBV6-3 to TRBJ2-1; D not certain. Germline loops: CDR1 MNHEY, CDR2 SVGEGT. V lost 9 bases to trimming and J lost 6 bases, with 15 bases between them. The CDR3 runs 13 residues.

The chain combines TRBV4-3 with TRBJ2-1, with 9 positions matching TRBD2. The V segment lost 1 base and the J segment 4 bases; nucleotides outside the gene matches: 8. Germline CDR1 is LGHNA and CDR2 is YSLEER. The CDR3 sequence is 17 residues long. CDR3 sequence: CASSQAWREGMYNEQFF. The CDR3 DNA is TGCGCCAGCAGCCAAGCATGGCGGGAGGGCATGTACAATGAGCAGTTCTTC.

This rearrangement joins TRBV27 to TRBJ1-1; D is unresolved. The CDR3 covers 14 residues. The ends were cut back, 5 bases at V and 1 base at J, with 11 bases in the middle. Germline V gene sequence: CDR1 MNHEY, CDR2 SMNVEV (reference sequence). CDR3 sequence reads: CASSPVYQNTEAFF. CDR3 in DNA: TGTGCCAGCAGTCCGGTATACCAGAACACTGAAGCTTTCTTT.

This chain joins TRBV20-1 and TRBJ1-5; 11 bases map to TRBD1. There are 14 residues in the CDR3. The V segment lost 6 bases and the J segment 4 bases; nucleotides outside the gene matches: 5. Looked up from germline, CDR1 is DFQATT and CDR2 is SNEGSKA (reference sequence). DNA of the CDR3: TGCAGTGCACGAGGGACAGGGGGGAATCAGCCCCAGCATTTT. This translates into CSARGTGGNQPQHF.

This clonotype was counted only a few times. The rearrangement uses TRBV7-2 and TRBJ2-1, with 10 positions matching TRBD1. V lost 5 bases, J lost 8 bases, and 6 bases stayed unmatched. The CDR3 covers 14 residues. Germline lookup yields CDR1 SGHTA and CDR2 FQGNSA. The CDR3 region is CASSPGQGWDEQFF. The CDR3 nucleotides are TGTGCCAGCAGCCCGGGACAGGGGTGGGATGAGCAGTTCTTC.

This clonotype was recorded only once. The J gene is TRBJ2-3, the V gene TRBV6-5; TRBD1 is a possible D gene (5 bases). Germline V gene sequence: CDR1 MNHEY, CDR2 SVGAGI. This CDR3 is 15 amino acids long. Between the trimmed V and J ends, which lost 0 bases and 8 bases, there was a span of 15 bases. The CDR3 sequence is CASSYSGLPPGTQYF. For the CDR3, the DNA is TGTGCCAGCAGTTACTCGGGGCTCCCACCGGGTACGCAGTATTTT.

The V call is TRBV10-3, the J call TRBJ2-5; 9 bases map to TRBD2. There are 14 residues in the CDR3. Germline CDR1 and CDR2: ENHRY and SYGVKD. V shed 3 bases, J shed 2 bases, and the junction held 1 base outside the gene matches. CDR3 nucleotides: TGTGCCATCAGTGACCTAGCGGGACAAGAGACCCAGTACTTC. Encoded protein: CAISDLAGQETQYF.

V and J are TRBV10-3 and TRBJ2-1, with 9 bases matching TRBD2. Germline CDR1 reads ENHRY; CDR2 reads SYGVKD. The trim removed 4 bases at V and 4 bases at J, leaving 2 bases unmatched. The CDR3 totals 14 residues. The CDR3 DNA follows: TGTGCCATCAGTGGCCTAGCGGGGTACAATGAGCAGTTCTTC. Its protein is CAISGLAGYNEQFF.

The chain recombines TRBV12-3 or TRBV12-4 with TRBJ2-4; 11 nucleotides agree with TRBD2. The CDR3 covers 20 residues. Trimming took 6 bases from V and 0 from J; bases not matched to a gene: 16. CDR3 loop: CASSTRGGLADELAKNIQYF. Written as DNA, the CDR3 is TGTGCCAGCAGCACCCGAGGGGGACTAGCGGACGAATTAGCCAAAAACATTCAGTACTTC.

This chain joins TRBV29-1 and TRBJ1-5; TRBD1 might be the D (5 bases). The germline V and J ends were trimmed by 7 bases and 3 bases, with 13 bases remaining between them. The germline CDR1 and CDR2 sequences are SQVTM and ANQGSEA. The CDR3 consists of 13 residues. The CDR3 region is CSARRDPNQPQHF. The CDR3 coding sequence is TGCAGCGCTCGGCGGGACCCCAATCAGCCCCAGCATTTT.

In its sample, this clonotype was seen a few times. The chain recombines TRBV12-3 or TRBV12-4 with TRBJ2-5; TRBD2 agrees at 9 bases. The V and J ends lost 4 bases and 5 bases, in that order; junction bases with no gene match: 8. The CDR3 is 15 amino acids. The CDR3 reads CASSWAGGVGETQYF. The CDR3 DNA follows: TGTGCCAGCAGTTGGGCGGGAGGGGTTGGGGAGACCCAGTACTTC.

The chain recombines TRBV20-1 with TRBJ2-7; D is unclear. CDR1 is DFQATT and CDR2 is SNEGSKA in the germline V gene (reference sequence). V dropped 1 base and J dropped 3 bases, with 10 bases sitting between them. The CDR3 is made up of 13 amino acids. The CDR3 region has the DNA TGCAGTGCTAGAGCAGGTTTAGGCTACGAGCAGTACGTC. Translated, it gives CSARAGLGYEQYV.

V gene TRBV28 combines with J gene TRBJ2-7; the D gene is possibly TRBD1 (5 bases). This CDR3 is built from 12 residues. Trimming stripped 4 bases from V and 4 bases from J, with 8 bases between. Germline CDR1 reads MDHEN; CDR2 reads SYDVKM. The CDR3 region has the DNA TGTGCCAGCAGTTCACAGGAGTACGAGCAGTACTTC. The encoded protein is CASSSQEYEQYF. Filled out from reference TRBV28 and TRBJ2-7, the complete variable domain reads DVKVTQSSRYLVKRTGEKVFLECVQDMDHENMFWYRQDPGLGLRLIYFSYDVKMKEKGDIPEGYSVSREKKERFSLILESASTNQTSMYLCASSSQEYEQYFGPGTRLTVT.

This clonotype was counted at least ten times. This chain connects TRBV7-2 to TRBJ2-1; D assignment may be TRBD1 or TRBD2 (5 bases each). Germline CDR1 reads SGHTA; CDR2 reads FQGNSA. The CDR3 sequence is 15 residues long. Trimming took off 5 bases at V and 6 bases at J, with 17 bases between the two ends. The CDR3 DNA is TGTGCCAGCAGCCGGGTGGGACCCCCGGGCAATGAGCAGTTCTTC. It encodes CASSRVGPPGNEQFF.

V is TRBV4-1 and J is TRBJ2-1; D is perhaps TRBD1 (5 bases). CDR1 MGHRA and CDR2 YSYEKL come from the germline V gene. Between the trimmed V and J ends, which lost 4 bases and 0 bases, there was a span of 13 bases. The CDR3 has 16 amino acids. DNA for the CDR3: TGCGCCAGCAGCCCCTCGACAGCAAGCTCCTACAATGAGCAGTTCTTC. It specifies CASSPSTASSYNEQFF.